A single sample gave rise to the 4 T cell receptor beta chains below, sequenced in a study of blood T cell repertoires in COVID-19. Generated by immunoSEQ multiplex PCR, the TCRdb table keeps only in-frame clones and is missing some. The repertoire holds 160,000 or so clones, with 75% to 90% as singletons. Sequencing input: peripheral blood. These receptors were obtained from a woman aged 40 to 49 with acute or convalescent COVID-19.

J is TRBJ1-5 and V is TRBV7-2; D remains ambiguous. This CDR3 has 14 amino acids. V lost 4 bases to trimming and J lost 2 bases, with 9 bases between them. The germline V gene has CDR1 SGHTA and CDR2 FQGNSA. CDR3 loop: CASSSAGGNQPQHF. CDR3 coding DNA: TGTGCCAGCAGCTCTGCAGGCGGCAATCAGCCCCAGCATTTT. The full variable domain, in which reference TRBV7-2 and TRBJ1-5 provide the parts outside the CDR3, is GAGVSQSPSNKVTEKGKDVELRCDPISGHTALYWYRQSLGQGLEFLIYFQGNSAPDKSGLPSDRFSAERTGGSVSTLTIQRTQQEDSAVYLCASSSAGGNQPQHFGDGTRLSIL.

The DNA of the CDR3 is TGTGCCAGCAGCTTAAACAGGAACTACGAGCAGTACTTC. This codes for CASSLNRNYEQYF. The gene calls are TRBV11-2 and TRBJ2-7, with a weak D call TRBD1 (5 bases). This CDR3 region has 13 residues. Germline assignment: CDR1 SGHAT and CDR2 FQNNGV. V was clipped by 2 bases and J by 3 bases, with 8 bases between them.

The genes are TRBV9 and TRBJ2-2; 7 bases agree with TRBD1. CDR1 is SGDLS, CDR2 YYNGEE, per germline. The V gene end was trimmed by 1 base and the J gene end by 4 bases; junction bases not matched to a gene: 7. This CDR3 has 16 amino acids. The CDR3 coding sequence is TGTGCCAGCAGCGTACGCAGACAGGGAGCCACCGGGGAGCTGTTTTTT. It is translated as CASSVRRQGATGELFF.

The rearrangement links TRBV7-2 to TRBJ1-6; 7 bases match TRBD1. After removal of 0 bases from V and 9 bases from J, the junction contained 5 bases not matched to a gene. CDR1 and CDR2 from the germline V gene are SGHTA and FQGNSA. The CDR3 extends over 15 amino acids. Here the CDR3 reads CASSLATGEVSPLHF. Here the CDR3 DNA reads TGTGCCAGCAGCTTAGCAACAGGGGAAGTTTCACCCCTCCACTTT.